The TCR beta chain under discussion was sequenced for a study of blood T cell repertoires in COVID-19. In terms of age and location, participants ranged from roughly 18 to 89 years and lived in fewer than 30 US areas. V lost 6 bases, J lost 1 base, and 9 bases lay in between. Germline-derived CDR1 and CDR2 are MNHEY and SVGAGI. The CDR3 covers 13 residues. Profiling relied on immunoSEQ multiplex PCR, and the TCRdb table lists in-frame clones only, not all of them. This sample has about 200,000 clones; about nine tenths occur once, and the top ten carry about 2.3%. The chain recombines TRBV6-5 with TRBJ2-5; D remains ambiguous. The source material was PBMCs or T cells enriched from blood (not recorded which). The receptor's source is a woman in her 30s who had recovered from COVID-19. Here the CDR3 reads CASSLPGQETQYF. CDR3 nucleotides: TGTGCCAGCAGCCTCCCGGGCCAAGAGACCCAGTACTTC.